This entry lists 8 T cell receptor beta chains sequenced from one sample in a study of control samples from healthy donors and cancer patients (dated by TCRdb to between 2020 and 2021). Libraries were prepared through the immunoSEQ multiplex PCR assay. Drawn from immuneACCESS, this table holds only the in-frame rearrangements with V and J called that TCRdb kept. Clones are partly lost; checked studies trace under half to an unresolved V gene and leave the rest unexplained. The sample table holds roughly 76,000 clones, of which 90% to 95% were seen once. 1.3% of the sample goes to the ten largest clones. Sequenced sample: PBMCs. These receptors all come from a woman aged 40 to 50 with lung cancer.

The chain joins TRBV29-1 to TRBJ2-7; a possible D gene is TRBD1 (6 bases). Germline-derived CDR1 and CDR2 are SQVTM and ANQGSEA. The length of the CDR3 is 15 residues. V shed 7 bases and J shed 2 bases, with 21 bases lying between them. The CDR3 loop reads CSAQPGPGHPYEQYF. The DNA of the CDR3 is TGCAGCGCCCAACCCGGCCCGGGACACCCCTACGAGCAGTACTTC.

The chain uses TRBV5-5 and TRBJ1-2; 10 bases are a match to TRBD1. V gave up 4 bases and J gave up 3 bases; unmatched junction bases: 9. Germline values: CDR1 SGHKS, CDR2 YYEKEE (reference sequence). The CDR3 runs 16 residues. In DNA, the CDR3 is TGTGCCAGCAGCGCGGGGGGACAGGGGATCGACTATGGCTACACCTTC. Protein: CASSAGGQGIDYGYTF. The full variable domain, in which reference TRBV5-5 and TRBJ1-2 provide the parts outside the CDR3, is DAGVTQSPTHLIKTRGQQVTLRCSPISGHKSVSWYQQVLGQGPQFIFQYYEKEERGRGNFPDRFSARQFPNYSSELNVNALLLGDSALYLCASSAGGQGIDYGYTFGSGTRLTVV.

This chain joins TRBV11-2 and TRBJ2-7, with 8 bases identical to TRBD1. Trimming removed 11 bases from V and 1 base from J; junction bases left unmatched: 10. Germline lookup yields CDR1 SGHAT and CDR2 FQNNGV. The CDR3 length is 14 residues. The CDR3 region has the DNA TGTGCCGTCAGTCGAACAGGGGGATCCTACGAGCAGTACTTC. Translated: CAVSRTGGSYEQYF.

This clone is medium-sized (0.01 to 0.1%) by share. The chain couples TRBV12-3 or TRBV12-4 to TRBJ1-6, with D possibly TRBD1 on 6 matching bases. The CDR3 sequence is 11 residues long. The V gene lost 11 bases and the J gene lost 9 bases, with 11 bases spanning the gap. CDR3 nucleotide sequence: TGTGCCTCCTCAGGGGTTTCACCCCTCCACTTT. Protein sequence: CASSGVSPLHF.

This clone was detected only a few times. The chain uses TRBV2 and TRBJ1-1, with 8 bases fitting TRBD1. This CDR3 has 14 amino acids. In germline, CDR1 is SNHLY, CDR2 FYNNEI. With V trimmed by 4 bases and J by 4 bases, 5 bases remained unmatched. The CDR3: CASSGTGWATEAFF. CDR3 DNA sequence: TGTGCCAGCAGTGGGACAGGGTGGGCCACTGAAGCTTTCTTT.

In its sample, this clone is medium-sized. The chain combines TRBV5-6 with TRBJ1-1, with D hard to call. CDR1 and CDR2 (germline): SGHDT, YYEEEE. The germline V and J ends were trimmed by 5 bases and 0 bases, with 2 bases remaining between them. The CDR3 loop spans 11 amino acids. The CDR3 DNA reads TGTGCCAGCAGTCTGAACACTGAAGCTTTCTTT. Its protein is CASSLNTEAFF.

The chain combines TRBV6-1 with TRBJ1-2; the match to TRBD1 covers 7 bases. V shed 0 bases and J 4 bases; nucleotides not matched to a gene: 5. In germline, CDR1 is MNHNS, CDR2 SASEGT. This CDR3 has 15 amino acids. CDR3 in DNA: TGTGCCAGCAGTGAAGCTTCGACAGGGAGCTATGGCTACACCTTC. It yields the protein CASSEASTGSYGYTF.

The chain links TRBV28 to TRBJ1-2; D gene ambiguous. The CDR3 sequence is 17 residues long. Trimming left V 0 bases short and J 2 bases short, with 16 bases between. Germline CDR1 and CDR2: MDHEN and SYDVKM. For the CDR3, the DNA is TGTGCCAGCAGTTTATGGGTCGGACGGCGGTTAAACTATGGCTACACCTTC. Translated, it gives CASSLWVGRRLNYGYTF.